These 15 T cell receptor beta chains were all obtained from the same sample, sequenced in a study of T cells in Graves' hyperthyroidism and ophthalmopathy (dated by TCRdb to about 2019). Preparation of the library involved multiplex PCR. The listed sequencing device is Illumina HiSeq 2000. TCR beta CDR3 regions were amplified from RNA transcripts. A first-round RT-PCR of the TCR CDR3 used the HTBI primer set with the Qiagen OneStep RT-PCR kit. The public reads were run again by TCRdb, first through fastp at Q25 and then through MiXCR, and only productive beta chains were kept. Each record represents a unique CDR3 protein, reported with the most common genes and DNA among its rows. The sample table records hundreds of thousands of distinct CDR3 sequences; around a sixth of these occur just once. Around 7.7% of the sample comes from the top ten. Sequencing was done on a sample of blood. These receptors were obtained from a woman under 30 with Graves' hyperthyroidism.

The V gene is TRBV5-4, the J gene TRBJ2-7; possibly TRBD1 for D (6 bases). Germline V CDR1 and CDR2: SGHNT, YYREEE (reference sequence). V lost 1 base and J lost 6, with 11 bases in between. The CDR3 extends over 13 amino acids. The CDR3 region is CASSLYSGAEQYF. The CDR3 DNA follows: TGTGCCAGCAGCTTGTACTCAGGGGCCGAGCAGTACTTC. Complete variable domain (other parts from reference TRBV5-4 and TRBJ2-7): ETGVTQSPTHLIKTRGQQVTLRCSSQSGHNTVSWYQQALGQGPQFIFQYYREEENGRGNFPPRFSGLQFPNYSSELNVNALELDDSALYLCASSLYSGAEQYFGPGTRLTVT.

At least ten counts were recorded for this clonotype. The CDR3 here is CASSVGALAGGTDTQYF. The CDR3 DNA reads as TGCGCCAGCAGCGTTGGAGCCCTAGCGGGGGGCACAGATACGCAGTATTTT. The rearrangement uses TRBV5-1 and TRBJ2-3; 10 positions agree with TRBD2. The J segment lost 1 base and the V segment lost 4 bases, leaving 9 bases of the junction unmatched. The CDR3 totals 17 residues. Germline CDR1 is SGHRS and CDR2 is YFSETQ.

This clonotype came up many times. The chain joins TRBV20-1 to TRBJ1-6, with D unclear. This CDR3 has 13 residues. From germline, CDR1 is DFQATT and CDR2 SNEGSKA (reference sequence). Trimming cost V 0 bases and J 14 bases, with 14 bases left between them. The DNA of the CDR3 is TGCAGTGCTAGAGATCCCGTTTCAGTGACCCTCCACTTT. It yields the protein CSARDPVSVTLHF.

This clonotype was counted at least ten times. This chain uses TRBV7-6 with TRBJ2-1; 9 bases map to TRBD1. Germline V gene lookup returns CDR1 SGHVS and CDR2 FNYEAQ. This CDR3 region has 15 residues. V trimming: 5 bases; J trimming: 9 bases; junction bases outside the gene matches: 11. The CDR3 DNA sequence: TGTGCCAGCAGCCCCTTGGGGACAGGGTTCGGTGAGCAGTTCTTC. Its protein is CASSPLGTGFGEQFF.

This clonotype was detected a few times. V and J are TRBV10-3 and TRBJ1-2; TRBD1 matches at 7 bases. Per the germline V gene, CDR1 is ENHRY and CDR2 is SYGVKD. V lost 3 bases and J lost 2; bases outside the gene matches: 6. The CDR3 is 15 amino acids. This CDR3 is CAISDRVTGNYGYTF. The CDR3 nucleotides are TGTGCCATCAGTGACCGAGTGACAGGGAACTATGGCTACACCTTC.

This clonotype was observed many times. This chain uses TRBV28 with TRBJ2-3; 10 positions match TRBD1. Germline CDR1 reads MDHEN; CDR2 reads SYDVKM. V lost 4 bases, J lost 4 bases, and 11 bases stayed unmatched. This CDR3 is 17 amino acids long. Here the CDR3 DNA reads TGTGCCAGCAGTTCCCATATGCGGACAGGGGGAGCAGATACGCAGTATTTT. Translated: CASSSHMRTGGADTQYF.

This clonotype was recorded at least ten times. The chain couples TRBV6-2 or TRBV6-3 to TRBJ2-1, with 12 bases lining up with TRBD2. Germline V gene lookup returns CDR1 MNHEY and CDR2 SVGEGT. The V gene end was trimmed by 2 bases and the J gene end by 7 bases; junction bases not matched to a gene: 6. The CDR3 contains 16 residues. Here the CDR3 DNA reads TGTGCCAGCAGTTACGGGCCTAGCGGGGGGGGGAATGAGCAGTTCTTC. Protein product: CASSYGPSGGGNEQFF.

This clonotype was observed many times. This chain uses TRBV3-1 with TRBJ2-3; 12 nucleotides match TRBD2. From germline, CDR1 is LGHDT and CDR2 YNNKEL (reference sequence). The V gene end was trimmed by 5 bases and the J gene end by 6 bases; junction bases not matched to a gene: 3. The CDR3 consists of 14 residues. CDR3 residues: CASSLLAGGDTQYF. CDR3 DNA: TGTGCCAGCAGCTTACTAGCGGGAGGTGATACGCAGTATTTT.

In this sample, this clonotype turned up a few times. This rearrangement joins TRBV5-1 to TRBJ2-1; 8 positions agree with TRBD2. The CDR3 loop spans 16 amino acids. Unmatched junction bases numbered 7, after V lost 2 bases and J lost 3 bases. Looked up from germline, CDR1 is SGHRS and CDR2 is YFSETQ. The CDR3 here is CASSFWGTRYYNEQFF. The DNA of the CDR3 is TGCGCCAGCAGCTTCTGGGGGACTAGATACTACAATGAGCAGTTCTTC.

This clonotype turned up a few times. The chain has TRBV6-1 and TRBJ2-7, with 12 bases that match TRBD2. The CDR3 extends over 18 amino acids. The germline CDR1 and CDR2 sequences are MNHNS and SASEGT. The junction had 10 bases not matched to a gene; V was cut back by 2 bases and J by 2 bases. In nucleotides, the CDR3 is TGTGCCAGCAGTGAACAGGCTAGCGGGAGGGCTTTCCCCTACGAGCAGTACTTC. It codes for CASSEQASGRAFPYEQYF.

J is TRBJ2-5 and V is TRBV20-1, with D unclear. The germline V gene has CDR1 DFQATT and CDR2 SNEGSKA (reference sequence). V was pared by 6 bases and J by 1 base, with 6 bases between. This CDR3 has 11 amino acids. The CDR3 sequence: CSARFQETQYF. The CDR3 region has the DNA TGCAGTGCCCGGTTCCAAGAGACCCAGTACTTC.

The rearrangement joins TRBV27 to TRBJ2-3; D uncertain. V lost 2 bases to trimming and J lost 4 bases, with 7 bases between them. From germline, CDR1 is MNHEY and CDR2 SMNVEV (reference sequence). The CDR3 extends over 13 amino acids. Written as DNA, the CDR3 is TGTGCCAGCAGTTTAGAAAGCCCAGATACGCAGTATTTT. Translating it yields CASSLESPDTQYF.

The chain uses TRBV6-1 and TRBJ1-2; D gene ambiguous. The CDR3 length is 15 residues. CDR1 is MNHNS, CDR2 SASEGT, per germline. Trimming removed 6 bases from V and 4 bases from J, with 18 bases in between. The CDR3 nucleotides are TGTGCCAGCAGGAGCCCGGGCCAATACCTCTATGGCTACACCTTC. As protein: CASRSPGQYLYGYTF.

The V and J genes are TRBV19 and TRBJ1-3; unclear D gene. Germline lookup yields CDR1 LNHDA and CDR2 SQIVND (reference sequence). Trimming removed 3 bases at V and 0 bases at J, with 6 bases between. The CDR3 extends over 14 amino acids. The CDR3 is CASSIRNSGNTIYF. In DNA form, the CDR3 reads TGTGCCAGTAGTATTCGGAACTCTGGAAACACCATATATTTT.

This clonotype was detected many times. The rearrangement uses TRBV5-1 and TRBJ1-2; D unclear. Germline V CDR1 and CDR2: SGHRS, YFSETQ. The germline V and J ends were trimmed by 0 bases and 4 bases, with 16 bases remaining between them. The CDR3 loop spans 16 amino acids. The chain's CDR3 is CASSLAGGSHSYGYTF. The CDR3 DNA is TGCGCCAGCAGCTTGGCAGGCGGATCACACTCCTATGGCTACACCTTC. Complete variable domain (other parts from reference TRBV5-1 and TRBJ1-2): KAGVTQTPRYLIKTRGQQVTLSCSPISGHRSVSWYQQTPGQGLQFLFEYFSETQRNKGNFPGRFSGRQFSNSRSEMNVSTLELGDSALYLCASSLAGGSHSYGYTFGSGTRLTVV.